The T cell receptor (beta chain) described here comes from a study of blood T cell repertoires in COVID-19. Overall study: Sample material is recorded as cDNA or gDNA derived from T cells, B-cell-depleted T cells, or PBMCs.

The data were produced by immunoSEQ multiplex PCR, yet TCRdb's version contains in-frame clones alone and is incomplete. Of about 360,000 clones detected, about 90% appear once; the ten largest clones hold 1% to 1.5%. The CDR3 is 14 amino acids. V lost 0 bases to trimming and J lost 4 bases, with 10 bases between them. Per the germline V gene, CDR1 is SGDLS and CDR2 is YYNGEE. The sequence was collected from a man aged 25 to 40 who had recovered from COVID-19. This chain uses TRBV9 with TRBJ1-1; D is undetermined. The sequenced sample was PBMCs or T cells enriched from blood (not recorded which). This CDR3 reads CASSVGGWSTEAFF. Written as DNA, the CDR3 is TGTGCCAGCAGCGTAGGAGGGTGGAGCACTGAAGCTTTCTTT.